The rows below give T cell receptor beta chains drawn from one sample of a study of T cells after yellow fever vaccination. TCRdb itself ran the 5' RACE reads through MiXCR, one entry per CDR3 protein. The data show fewer than 400,000 distinct CDR3 sequences, over 8.5% seen once. Specimen: CD4+ T cells sorted from PBMCs, collected 45 days after the yellow fever booster vaccination. The receptor set was obtained from a man aged 18-30 years who received the YFV17D yellow fever vaccine. CDR3s include the opening cysteine and the closing phenylalanine or tryptophan. D genes are given only for firm matches. Not all rows give a size; the values are once, few, many and, for expanded clones, a class.

clone_size,cdr3_length,j_call,d_call,v_call,cdr3_aa,cdr3_nt
.,15,TRBJ2-1,TRBD2,TRBV7-3,CASSLVGGASNEQFF,TGTGCCAGCAGCTTGGTCGGGGGGGCGAGCAATGAGCAGTTCTTC
few,16,TRBJ1-2,TRBD1,TRBV4-3,CASSQRGSTGNYGYTF,TGCGCCAGCAGCCAAAGGGGATCGACAGGGAATTATGGCTACACCTTC
.,14,TRBJ2-7,.,TRBV7-2,CASSFVFRGGEQYF,TGTGCCAGCAGCTTCGTATTCAGGGGGGGAGAGCAGTACTTC
many,17,TRBJ2-2,.,TRBV15,CATSRGGQVVFTGELFF,TGTGCCACCAGCAGAGGGGGGCAGGTCGTGTTCACCGGGGAGCTGTTTTTT
many,13,TRBJ2-3,.,TRBV5-1,CASAGSPGNTQYF,TGCGCCAGCGCCGGGAGCCCGGGGAATACGCAGTATTTT
few,11,TRBJ2-3,.,TRBV5-3,CARSLLDTQYF,TGTGCCAGAAGCTTGCTGGATACGCAGTATTTT
.,10,TRBJ2-7,.,TRBV20-1,CSATFPGPYF,TGCAGTGCCACCTTTCCGGGTCCCTACTTC
.,13,TRBJ2-5,.,TRBV7-2,CASSLDIKETQYF,TGTGCCAGCAGCCTAGATATAAAAGAGACCCAGTACTTC
.,12,TRBJ2-5,.,TRBV10-3,CAIGGLQETQYF,TGTGCCATTGGCGGGCTTCAAGAGACCCAGTACTTC
.,15,TRBJ1-6,TRBD1,TRBV12-3/TRBV12-4,CASSFGTGIISPLHF,TGTGCCAGCAGTTTTGGGACAGGGATAATCTCACCCCTCCACTTT
few,14,TRBJ1-1,.,TRBV2,CASSDWTVNTEAFF,TGTGCCAGCAGCGATTGGACGGTGAACACTGAAGCTTTCTTT
few,10,TRBJ1-1,.,TRBV29-1,CSAGDFEAFF,TGCAGCGCTGGGGATTTTGAAGCTTTCTTT
few,19,TRBJ1-1,TRBD1,TRBV7-6,CASSLGPRQGAVRDTEAFF,TGTGCCAGCAGCTTAGGACCGAGGCAGGGGGCGGTAAGGGACACTGAAGCTTTCTTT
.,16,TRBJ1-1,.,TRBV5-1,CASSLARDTRATEAFF,TGCGCCAGCAGCTTGGCCAGGGACACGAGGGCTACTGAAGCTTTCTTT
.,13,TRBJ2-1,TRBD2,TRBV6-2/TRBV6-3,CASSPTRLAGINF,TGTGCCAGCAGCCCCACGAGACTAGCGGGGATTAACTTC
.,13,TRBJ2-1,.,TRBV6-5,CASRVRGTGEQFF,TGTGCCAGCAGGGTTAGGGGGACTGGCGAGCAGTTCTTC
few,14,TRBJ1-1,TRBD1,TRBV6-1,CASIAGGNRAEAFF,TGTGCCAGCATTGCAGGGGGCAATAGGGCTGAAGCTTTCTTT
.,14,TRBJ1-2,TRBD1,TRBV7-2,CASSKGQGAGGYTF,TGTGCCAGCAGCAAAGGACAGGGGGCAGGTGGCTACACCTTC
.,17,TRBJ1-4,TRBD1,TRBV27,CASSPSPPGTGFEKLFF,TGTGCCAGCAGTCCTTCCCCTCCCGGGACAGGGTTCGAAAAACTGTTTTTT
.,15,TRBJ1-2,TRBD1,TRBV7-9,CASGFRGQGAWGYTF,TGTGCCAGCGGTTTCAGGGGACAGGGGGCTTGGGGCTACACCTTC
few,16,TRBJ1-4,.,TRBV7-9,CASSGVAASINEKLFF,TGTGCCAGCAGCGGCGTGGCTGCCTCTATTAATGAAAAACTGTTTTTT
.,14,TRBJ1-1,TRBD1,TRBV12-3/TRBV12-4,CASRTQGLGTEAFF,TGTGCCAGCAGGACACAGGGGTTGGGCACTGAAGCTTTCTTT
many,15,TRBJ2-7,TRBD2,TRBV5-1,CASREDTSGGSEQYF,TGCGCCAGCAGAGAGGACACTAGCGGGGGGTCCGAGCAGTACTTC
many,12,TRBJ2-3,.,TRBV29-1,CSVIEGRDTQYF,TGCAGCGTGATCGAGGGGAGGGATACGCAGTATTTT
.,14,TRBJ2-3,.,TRBV10-3,CAISDGGGPDTQYF,TGTGCCATCAGTGATGGTGGCGGGCCAGATACGCAGTATTTT
few,14,TRBJ2-1,TRBD2,TRBV5-6,CASSSGSGGNEQFF,TGTGCCAGCAGCTCAGGGTCGGGGGGCAATGAGCAGTTCTTC
.,12,TRBJ1-1,.,TRBV5-4,CTSSFQNTEAFF,TGTACCAGCAGCTTCCAGAACACTGAAGCTTTCTTT